These 11 T cell receptor beta chains came from one sample sequenced in a study of human T cells and chemical hapten exposure. Total RNA was isolated from unfractionated whole blood. TCRdb re-derived calls from the 5' RACE reads in MiXCR, one entry per CDR3 protein. The table has 130,000 or so distinct CDR3 sequences, 4.1% seen once. All receptors derive from a female donor in good health.

This clonotype was seen ten or more times. The chain recombines TRBV25-1 with TRBJ2-2, with D uncertain. This CDR3 comprises 17 residues. V lost 3 bases and J 0 bases, leaving 14 bases between the germline ends. Germline CDR1 MGHDK, CDR2 SYGVNS. CDR3 amino acids: CASSDSKGYANTGELFF. CDR3 coding DNA: TGTGCCAGCAGTGATTCTAAGGGATACGCGAACACCGGGGAGCTGTTTTTT.

Comments on this clonotype: A much bigger clone sits one base away, suggesting this may be a read error. This sequence joins TRBV20-1 and TRBJ1-6, with TRBD1 identical over 9 bases. There are 17 residues in the CDR3. In germline, CDR1 is DFQATT, CDR2 SNEGSKA (reference sequence). In nucleotides, the CDR3 is TGCAGTGCTAGAGTGCCCAGAACAGGGGGCAAGAATTCACCCTTCCACTTT. As protein: CSARVPRTGGKNSPFHF.

This clonotype showed up many times. This chain joins TRBV28 and TRBJ2-1; 12 nucleotides match TRBD1. J lost 6 bases, V lost 4 bases, and 7 bases had no gene match. The CDR3 spans 16 residues. Per the germline V gene, CDR1 is MDHEN and CDR2 is SYDVKM. The CDR3 coding sequence is TGTGCCAGCAGTTCGTATTGGGACAGGGGGCTCAATGAGCAGTTCTTC. It encodes CASSSYWDRGLNEQFF.

This clonotype was observed many times. This sequence joins TRBV10-3 and TRBJ2-3, with unresolved D. Deletions cut 4 bases from V and 1 base from J, with 12 bases between. Germline lookup yields CDR1 ENHRY and CDR2 SYGVKD. The CDR3 has 15 residues. CDR3 sequence: CAISGEFGGTDTQYF. The CDR3, as DNA: TGTGCCATCAGTGGTGAGTTTGGTGGCACAGATACGCAGTATTTT.

This clonotype showed up many times. The V and J genes are TRBV12-5 and TRBJ2-1; 7 positions match TRBD2. In germline, CDR1 is LGHNT, CDR2 FRNRAP. Unmatched junction bases numbered 12, after V lost 4 bases and J lost 6 bases. The CDR3 sequence is 16 residues long. The CDR3 sequence is CASGWRGPPGGNEQFF. CDR3 DNA: TGTGCTAGTGGTTGGAGGGGTCCTCCGGGGGGCAATGAGCAGTTCTTC. The variable domain in full, with the rest retrieved from reference TRBV12-5 and TRBJ2-1, is DARVTQTPRHKVTEMGQEVTMRCQPILGHNTVFWYRQTMMQGLELLAYFRNRAPLDDSGMPKDRFSAEMPDATLATLKIQPSEPRDSAVYFCASGWRGPPGGNEQFFGPGTRLTVL.

The table lists this clonotype with many counts. This chain uses TRBV6-5 with TRBJ1-1; D gene uncertain. CDR1 and CDR2 (germline): MNHEY, SVGAGI. Trimming removed 6 bases at V and 5 bases at J, with 13 bases between. The CDR3 length is 13 residues. The CDR3 DNA sequence: TGTGCCAGCAGCCGAACTCGTATTACTGAAGCTTTCTTT. The encoded protein is CASSRTRITEAFF.

The gene calls are TRBV20-1 and TRBJ2-1; D call uncertain. The V and J ends lost 4 bases and 3 bases respectively, with 13 bases between them. The CDR3 has 14 residues. Germline V gene lookup returns CDR1 DFQATT and CDR2 SNEGSKA (reference sequence). In DNA, the CDR3 is TGCAGTGCTATTAAAGTTGTGGGCTACAATGAGCAGTTCTTC. Protein: CSAIKVVGYNEQFF.

As concerns this clonotype: A clone one base away is much larger, so this may be a read error. V is TRBV7-9 and J is TRBJ1-1; D unresolved. Germline CDR1 SEHNR, CDR2 FQNEAQ (reference sequence). The length of the CDR3 is 15 residues. With 5 bases removed from V and 2 bases from J, the gap between germline ends came to 15 bases. The CDR3 loop is CASSPLFGVNTEAFF. CDR3 sequence (DNA): TGTGCCAGCAGCCCCCTCTTCGGGGTCAACACTGAAGCTTTCTTT.

This clonotype has ten or more counts. The gene calls are TRBV20-1 and TRBJ2-5, with TRBD1 matching 8 bases. The CDR3 length is 14 residues. CDR1 is DFQATT, CDR2 SNEGSKA, per germline (reference sequence). Trimming cost V 0 bases and J 4 bases; bases outside gene matches: 4. DNA of the CDR3: TGCAGTGCTAGAGAGCCGACAGGGGTAGAGACCCAGTACTTC. Translated: CSAREPTGVETQYF.

As concerns this clonotype: This could be a read error, since a much larger clone is one nucleotide away. The V and J genes are TRBV3-1 and TRBJ1-3; TRBD1 agrees at 10 bases. Trimming at V came to 7 bases and at J to 1 base, leaving 13 bases not matched to a gene. CDR1 is LGHDT, CDR2 YNNKEL, per germline (reference sequence). The CDR3 has 18 amino acids. The CDR3 spells CASTPPLGQGGSGNTIYF. CDR3 sequence (DNA): TGTGCCAGCACCCCTCCCCTAGGACAGGGGGGATCTGGAAACACCATATATTTT.

This clonotype was observed many times. The chain couples TRBV3-1 to TRBJ1-6; D may be TRBD1 (6 bases). The CDR3 spans 15 residues. In germline, CDR1 is LGHDT, CDR2 YNNKEL (reference sequence). V was pared by 1 base and J by 4 bases, with 8 bases between. The CDR3 loop reads CASSQADSYNSPLHF. In DNA form, the CDR3 reads TGTGCCAGCAGCCAAGCGGACAGTTATAATTCACCCCTCCACTTT.